A single TCR beta chain is shown here with its context. No cognate antigen has been identified for it. No much larger clone exists at a distance of one base, and base qualities are not known. The trial excluded patients who had a history of autoimmune disease or were on systemic immunosuppression. Peripheral blood for TCR sequencing was collected from all dose cohorts at baseline, on cycle 4 day 1, and on cycle 7 day 1. Samples came from an open-label, multicenter, first-in-human phase I dose-escalation trial of ivuxolimab. Adults with locally advanced or metastatic head and neck squamous cell, hepatocellular, melanoma or renal cell carcinoma were enrolled in the trial. CD4+ and CD8+ T cells were sorted separately from peripheral blood before TCR sequencing. This specimen belongs to a study of OX40 agonist ivuxolimab in advanced cancers. Notes on the research overall: Ivuxolimab, which targeted the costimulatory receptor OX40 (CD134), was an agonistic, fully human IgG2 monoclonal antibody. Intravenous ivuxolimab was administered to patients every 2 weeks at six dose levels: 0.01, 0.1, 0.3, 1.5, 3 and 10 mg/kg. Of the 50 to 55 dose-escalation patients, hepatocellular carcinoma was present in around 20, melanoma in about 15, renal cell carcinoma in 9 and head and neck cancer in 9. In the dose-escalation cohort, 82.7% of patients were male, and the mean age was roughly 60 years, with a range of roughly 23 to 85. Patients were allowed to have had prior anti-PD-1, anti-PD-L1 or anti-CTLA-4 therapy, and approximately 40% of the dose-escalation patients had been treated with checkpoint inhibitors. Partial responses were achieved by three dose-escalation patients, of whom one had hepatocellular carcinoma and two had cutaneous melanoma. Peripheral TCRbeta sequencing aimed to test whether ivuxolimab altered TCR sequence diversity and caused clonal T-cell expansion. The monotherapy dose-escalation portion (N = 52 patients) of the phase I ivuxolimab trial is reported in the paper.

Genomic DNA was isolated from the sorted cells so that the TCRbeta CDR3 region could be sequenced. The immunoSEQ Assay was used for sequencing of TCRbeta CDR3 regions. The table was pulled from immuneACCESS by TCRdb, which kept in-frame rearrangements only. Such tables lose some clones; where checked, under half of the loss comes from unresolved V genes, and the rest has no known cause. For this sample there are around 26,000 clones; 76% appear just once. The top ten constitute approximately 13% of the sample. Germline trimming: 6 bases from V, 3 bases from J; junction bases outside gene matches: 11. Based on the germline V gene, the CDR1 and CDR2 sequences are ENHRY and SYGVKD. Measured from the cysteine to the phenylalanine, the CDR3 is 17 residues long. Only the CDR3 DNA stays, 51 bases, in frame from base 1. Summary of the overall study and its limitations: In the 0.1-3.0 mg/kg groups, partial responders were among the patients with the lowest normalized peripheral clonal expansion, particularly in CD8+ T cells. The antigen specificity of the peripheral T cells that underwent clonal expansion was not determined. At doses of 0.1 to 3.0 mg/kg, clonal expansion of both CD4+ and CD8+ T cells in blood was seen between baseline and week 6. After ivuxolimab, expanded clones were on average more numerous among CD8+ T cells than among CD4+ T cells. Low levels of normalized T-cell clonal expansion were also seen in some patients who did not respond.

This sample comprised CD4+ or CD8+ T cells sorted from blood, obtained in a trial of the OX40 agonist ivuxolimab. This sequence was found in an adult with an advanced solid tumor such as melanoma, head and neck, liver or kidney cancer. Recombination linked TRBV10-3 to TRBJ2-7, with 13 bases aligning to TRBD2. In nucleotide form, the sequence is TGTGCCATCAGCTCATCCGGACTAGCGGGGGCGATCTACGAGCAGTACTTC. Translated, it gives CAISSSGLAGAIYEQYF.